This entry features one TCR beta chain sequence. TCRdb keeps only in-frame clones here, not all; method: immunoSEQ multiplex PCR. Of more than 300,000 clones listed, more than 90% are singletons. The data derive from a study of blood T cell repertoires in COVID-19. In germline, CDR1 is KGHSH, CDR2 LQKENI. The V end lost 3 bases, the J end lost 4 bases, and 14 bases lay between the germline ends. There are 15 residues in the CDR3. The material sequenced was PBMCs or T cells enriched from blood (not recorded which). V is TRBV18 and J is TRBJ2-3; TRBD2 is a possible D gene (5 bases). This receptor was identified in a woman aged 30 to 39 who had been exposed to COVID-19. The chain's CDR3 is CASSPSRDASDTQYF. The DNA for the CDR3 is TGTGCCAGCTCACCCTCGAGGGATGCCTCAGATACGCAGTATTTT.